This TCR beta chain was captured by sequencing in a study of a mutant IDH1 vaccine in newly diagnosed glioma (dated by TCRdb to the early 2020s). Notes on the research overall: Eight vaccinations were administered to patients in weeks 1, 3, 5, 7, 11, 15, 19 and 23, corresponding to visits V03 through V10. In the chemotherapy-containing groups, vaccination started alongside temozolomide cycles, whereas in patients who had radiotherapy alone it started 4-6 weeks after radiotherapy. Of the approximately 29 treated patients, approximately 60% were male and around 38% were female, and a mean age of approximately 40 years was recorded. Before enrollment, patients had received standard therapy of radiotherapy alone, temozolomide alone, or radiochemotherapy with temozolomide; most received the combination. Six visits were used for peripheral blood collection: V03 (baseline), V05, V07, V10, V12 and V13. Longitudinal TCRB deep sequencing was done for fewer than 30 treated patients, wherever samples were available for exploratory analyses.

The library was built by means of the immunoSEQ multiplex PCR assay. The hsTCRB Kit was used according to the manufacturer's protocol to amplify rearranged TCR beta chain sequences. An Illumina MiSeq was used to sequence the TCRB libraries. Per the authors' processing: The kit vendor's proprietary platform handled demultiplexing, trimming and gene mapping. Imported from immuneACCESS, the table was reduced by TCRdb to in-frame sequences with V and J called. These copies leave out some clones; in studies compared against another copy, an unresolved V gene accounts for under half, and the cause of the remainder is not known. V, J and clone size were drawn from that table, and D and trimming were deduced from the DNA. Counted in this sample were 60,000 to 100,000 clones; 85% of them appeared once. The top ten clones comprise roughly 0.81% of the sample. Worth noting for this clone: The target of this receptor is not known. Per-nucleotide qualities are absent, and no much larger clonotype sits a single base away.

This sample's time point label indicates: week 23, last vaccination. Each vaccine dose, consisting of 300 ug of a 20-mer mutant IDH1 peptide in Montanide, was administered subcutaneously with topical imiquimod. The donors had newly diagnosed IDH1-mutant astrocytomas of WHO grade 3 or 4 that showed loss of nuclear ATRX. The samples were drawn from NOA16, a multicentre, single-arm, open-label phase I trial in Germany that tested a mutant IDH1 peptide vaccine in humans for the first time. The DNeasy Blood and Tissue Kit was used to extract genomic DNA from EDTA blood for TCRB sequencing. Overall results and qualifications from the work: Availability determined which PBMC samples were chosen for TCRB deep sequencing. It was noted by the authors that analyses of patient blood samples could not be reproduced owing to sample limitations. No apparent relationship was observed between pseudoprogression and alterations in the top peripheral T cell clonotypes detected by TCRB sequencing. Across multiple MHC alleles, vaccine-induced immune responses were seen in around 93% of patients.

CDR1 is given as MDHEN and CDR2 as SYDVKM, both from the germline V gene. V loses 0 bases of germline sequence and J loses 6 bases, and the interval between the two ends is 14 bases. The CDR3 measures 15 amino acids from cysteine to phenylalanine. The entry retains the CDR3 DNA only, 45 bases that are in frame from base 1. Material: PBMCs, obtained from a glioma patient whose treatment included an IDH1 peptide vaccine. The clonotype originates from a woman between 45 and 65 years old with glioma. The chain is encoded by TRBV28 joined to TRBJ1-1, with the D gene call left open. CDR3 sequence: CASSLWETLQSEAFF. The nucleotide sequence reads as follows: TGTGCCAGCAGTTTATGGGAGACCTTGCAGTCTGAAGCTTTCTTT.